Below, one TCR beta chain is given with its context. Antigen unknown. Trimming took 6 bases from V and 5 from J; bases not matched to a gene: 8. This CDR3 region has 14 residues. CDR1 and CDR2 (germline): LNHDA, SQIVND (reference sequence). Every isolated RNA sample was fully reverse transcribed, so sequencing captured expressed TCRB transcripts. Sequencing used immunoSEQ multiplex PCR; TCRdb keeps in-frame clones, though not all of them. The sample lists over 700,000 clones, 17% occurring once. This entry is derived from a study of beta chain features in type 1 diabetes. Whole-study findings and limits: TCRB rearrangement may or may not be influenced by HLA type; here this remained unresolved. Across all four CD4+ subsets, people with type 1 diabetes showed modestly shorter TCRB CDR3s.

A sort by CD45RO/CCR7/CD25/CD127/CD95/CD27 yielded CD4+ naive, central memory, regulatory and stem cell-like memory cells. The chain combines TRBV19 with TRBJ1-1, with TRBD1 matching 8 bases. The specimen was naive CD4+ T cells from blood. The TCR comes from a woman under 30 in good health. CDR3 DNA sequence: TGTGCCAGTAGGGCGACAGGGGCAGGGACTGAAGCTTTCTTT. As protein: CASRATGAGTEAFF.